These 13 T cell receptor beta chains originate from one sample sequenced in a study of tissue T cells after allogeneic stem cell transplantation. Assay used: immunoSEQ multiplex PCR; TCRdb lists only in-frame clones, some missing. Counted here are about 5,000 clones, less than 55% occurring once; the ten biggest clones make up 10%. Time point denoted: mouse harvest day 7 after allogeneic transplant. Mouse grafts combined 10^7 T-cell-depleted bone marrow cells with 10^6 splenic CD5+ T cells. Input material: gut tissue. The origin of the receptors is a female BALB/c mouse given C57BL/6 T cells with graft-versus-host disease after an allogeneic hematopoietic cell transplant.

In its sample, this clone ranks as large. Germline and genes: mouse. The read gets to within 1 residue of the CDR3 end, and the germline J gene fills in the rest. This chain joins TRBV4 and TRBJ2-7, with 7 bases fitting TRBD1. V was clipped by 5 bases and J by 3 bases; unmatched bases: 4. Germline CDR1 is LGHDT and CDR2 is YNNKQL (reference sequence). The CDR3 length is 13 residues. The DNA read from the CDR3 is TGTGCCAGCAGCCGGGACAGATTCTATGAACAGTAC. This encodes CASSRDRFYEQY. The entire CDR3 is CASSRDRFYEQYF.

Regarding this clone: Germline and genes: mouse. The read ends 1 residue before the CDR3 terminus; that terminus is restored from the germline J gene. The V gene is TRBV13-1, the J gene TRBJ1-4; TRBD1 matches at 9 bases. After removal of 1 base from V and 0 bases from J, the junction contained 1 base not matched to a gene. CDR3 size: 16 residues. Germline V gene sequence: CDR1 NSHNY, CDR2 SYGAGN. The CDR3 protein is CASSDRDRVSNERLFF. The CDR3 bases that were read are TGTGCCAGCAGTGATAGGGACAGGGTTTCCAACGAAAGATTATTT.

Turning to this clone: Here the gene names and germline are mouse. Read coverage stops 1 residue before the CDR3 terminus; the germline J gene supplies the remainder. The chain has TRBV2 and TRBJ2-7; tentatively, D is TRBD2 (7 bases). CDR1 is LGHNA, CDR2 YSYQKL, per germline. This CDR3 is 14 amino acids long. V lost 5 bases and J lost 0, with 11 bases in between. Partial CDR3 DNA: TGTGCCAGCAGCAGGGGGGGGAGCTCCTATGAACAGTAC. Amino acid sequence: CASSRGGSSYEQY. The whole CDR3 reads CASSRGGSSYEQYF.

A note on this clone: Any gene name here is a mouse gene name. The sequence runs out 1 residue before the end of the CDR3; the remainder is reconstructed from the germline J gene. V usage is TRBV2 and J usage is TRBJ1-2; 10 bases map to TRBD1. CDR3 length: 15 residues. Germline V gene lookup returns CDR1 LGHNA and CDR2 YSYQKL. Losses at the gene ends were 4 bases for V and 3 bases for J; bases not matched to a gene: 5. CDR3 residues: CASSLPGTGDSDYTF. Partial CDR3 DNA: TGTGCCAGCAGCCTCCCCGGGACAGGGGACTCCGACTACACC.

Remarks on this clone: Genes here carry mouse names. Sequencing ends 1 residue short of the CDR3 end; the germline J gene provides the rest. V is TRBV20 and J is TRBJ2-4; D not certain. The CDR3 runs to 12 residues. Germline V gene sequence: CDR1 GFQATS, CDR2 STVNSAI. V was clipped by 1 base and J by 2 bases, with 4 bases between them. This chain's CDR3 is CGARGYQNTLYF. The part of the CDR3 DNA that was read is TGTGGTGCTAGGGGCTATCAAAACACCTTGTAC.

This clone was seen a handful of times. Germline and genes: mouse. The read ends 1 residue shy of where the CDR3 ends; the end is completed using the germline J gene. The V call is TRBV26, the J call TRBJ1-1; a possible D gene is TRBD1 (5 bases). The CDR3 is made up of 13 amino acids. CDR1 is KGHPV and CDR2 is FQNQEV in the germline V gene (reference sequence). The V gene lost 0 bases and the J gene lost 7 bases, with 9 bases spanning the gap. The CDR3 sequence is CASSLSGAGEVFF. The CDR3 bases that were read are TGTGCCAGCAGTCTGTCAGGGGCCGGAGAAGTCTTC. The full variable domain, completed using reference TRBV26 and TRBJ1-1, is NSKVIQTPRYLVKGQGQKAKMRCIPEKGHPVVFWYQQNKNNEFKFLINFQNQEVLQQIDMTEKRFSAECPSNSPCSLEIQSSEAGDSALYLCASSLSGAGEVFFGKGTRLTVV.

This clone qualifies as medium-sized. Gene names and germline refer to mouse. The read finishes 1 residue shy of the CDR3 end, and the germline J gene is used to complete it. The chain joins TRBV5 to TRBJ2-7, with 7 bases fitting TRBD1. The ends lost 4 bases at V and 0 bases at J; junction bases unmatched: 3. Germline assignment: CDR1 LGHNA and CDR2 YNLKQL (reference sequence). There are 14 residues in the CDR3. CDR3 residues: CASSRGQSSYEQYF. The covered CDR3 bases are TGTGCCAGCAGCCGGGGACAGAGCTCCTATGAACAGTAC.

This clone appeared a few times. Gene names denote mouse genes. The read comes to an end 1 residue before the CDR3 does, leaving the germline J gene to fill in the end. The rearrangement links TRBV26 to TRBJ2-4; 7 nucleotides line up with TRBD1. V shed 2 bases and J 5 bases; nucleotides not matched to a gene: 4. This CDR3 contains 14 residues. Per the germline V gene, CDR1 is KGHPV and CDR2 is FQNQEV (reference sequence). Partial CDR3 DNA: TGTGCCAGCAGTCTGCCAAACAGGGGAAACACCTTGTAC. It yields the protein CASSLPNRGNTLY. The CDR3 in full is CASSLPNRGNTLYF.

Notes on this clone: Gene and germline names: mouse. The read is 1 residue too short to cover the CDR3 end, so that end is filled in from the germline J gene. The chain carries TRBV19 and TRBJ2-5; TRBD1 aligns across 11 bases. Germline-derived CDR1 and CDR2 are FNHDT and SITEND (reference sequence). J lost 6 bases, V lost 1 base, and 4 bases had no gene match. The CDR3 extends over 15 amino acids. Here the CDR3 reads CASSIPGQGDDTQYF. CDR3 DNA, as far as it was read: TGTGCCAGCAGTATACCGGGACAGGGGGACGACACCCAGTAC.

This clone appeared a few times. Mouse germline and gene names are used. The sequenced fragment ends 1 residue before the CDR3 boundary, so the rest is inferred from the germline J gene. Other nucleotide sequences in the sample specify the same CDR3. The rearrangement joins TRBV26 to TRBJ2-2, with D perhaps TRBD1 (7 bases). This CDR3 contains 14 residues. Trimming took 3 bases from V and 4 from J, leaving 9 bases between them. CDR1 KGHPV and CDR2 FQNQEV come from the germline V gene (reference sequence). The CDR3 sequence: CASSLQGGTGQLYF. The DNA read from the CDR3 is TGTGCCAGCAGTCTCCAGGGGGGCACCGGGCAGCTCTAC.

About this clone: Gene names follow the mouse nomenclature. The observed sequence ends 1 residue before the CDR3 terminus, with the missing tail filled in from the germline J gene. The V and J genes are TRBV26 and TRBJ1-3, with D tentatively TRBD1 (6 bases). CDR1 and CDR2 (germline): KGHPV, FQNQEV (reference sequence). V lost 4 bases to trimming and J lost 0 bases, with 10 bases between them. The CDR3 is made up of 15 amino acids. The CDR3 region is CASSPTGNSGNTLYF. Incomplete CDR3 DNA: TGTGCCAGCAGTCCTACAGGGAATTCTGGAAATACGCTCTAT. Drawing the rest from reference TRBV26 and TRBJ1-3, the complete variable domain is NSKVIQTPRYLVKGQGQKAKMRCIPEKGHPVVFWYQQNKNNEFKFLINFQNQEVLQQIDMTEKRFSAECPSNSPCSLEIQSSEAGDSALYLCASSPTGNSGNTLYFGEGSRLIVV.

Remarks on this clone: Gene names are mouse gene names. The CDR3 end is not reached by the read, which stops 1 residue before it; the germline J gene fills it in. The rearrangement links TRBV3 to TRBJ2-2, with 13 bases aligning to TRBD2. Trimming cost V 5 bases and J 4 bases; bases outside gene matches: 1. This CDR3 region has 15 residues. Germline V lookup: CDR1 SNHLY, CDR2 FYNGKV (reference sequence). The chain's CDR3 is CASSRDWGGTGQLYF. Partial CDR3 DNA: TGTGCCAGCAGCCGGGACTGGGGGGGCACCGGGCAGCTCTAC. Together with reference TRBV3 and TRBJ2-2, the CDR3 gives the full variable domain: GPKVLQIPSHQIIDMGQMVTLNCDPVSNHLYFYWYKQILGQQMEFLVNFYNGKVMEKSKLFKDQFSVERPDGSYFTLKIQPTALEDSAVYFCASSRDWGGTGQLYFGEGSKLTVL.

Of note for this clone: At one end the junction does not follow the germline gene, possibly because of a read error. Gene labels here are mouse ones. The observed sequence ends 1 residue before the CDR3 terminus, with the missing tail filled in from the germline J gene. The J gene is TRBJ2-1, the V gene TRBV13-1; no firm D call. The length of the CDR3 is 14 residues. Germline CDR1 NSHNY, CDR2 SYGAGN. CDR3 amino acids: CASGDRGNYAEQFF. CDR3 DNA (partial): TGTGCCAGCGGTGATCGGGGTAACTATGCTGAGCAGTTC.